This T cell receptor beta chain appears in the sequencing data of a study of early T cells in non-severe SARS-CoV-2 infection. Germline values: CDR1 MNHEY, CDR2 SMNVEV (reference sequence). Trimming took off 4 bases at V and 0 bases at J, with 16 bases between the two ends. The CDR3 extends over 17 amino acids. The table lists this clonotype with many counts. Unique molecular identifiers (one per individual cDNA molecule) were attached. TCRdb re-analysed the 5' RACE reads in MiXCR, keeping a single row per CDR3 protein. The sample lists roughly 33,000 distinct CDR3 sequences, approximately 5.2% occurring once.

The origin of this receptor is an adult who was a healthcare worker with PCR-confirmed SARS-CoV-2 infection or an uninfected control (not recorded which). Input material: whole blood. The chain carries TRBV27 and TRBJ1-5; a weak D match, TRBD1 (6 bases). The CDR3 nucleotides read TGTGCCAGCAGTTCCTCCTCGGGACACATTAGCAATCAGCCCCAGCATTTT. It is translated as CASSSSSGHISNQPQHF.